These 26 T cell receptor beta chains share one sample of origin, sequenced in a study of cytomegalovirus exposure and HLA in healthy donors (dated by TCRdb to between 2016 and 2019). Library preparation used the immunoSEQ multiplex PCR assay. For the multiplex PCR, a mixture combining 60 forward primers for TCR Vbeta segments and 13 reverse primers for TCR Jbeta segments was used. Imported from immuneACCESS, the table was reduced by TCRdb to in-frame sequences with V and J called. These copies leave out some clones; in studies compared against another copy, an unresolved V gene accounts for under half, and the cause of the remainder is not known. The sample includes roughly 150,000 clones, with around 80% observed a single time. The leading ten clones occupy about 1.5% of the sample. The sequenced sample was PBMCs. These receptors originate from a male donor in good health and CMV-seronegative.

In this sample, this clone turned up a few times. The chain is built from TRBV5-1 and TRBJ2-1; a possible D gene is TRBD2 (6 bases). Trimming took off 1 base at V and 8 bases at J, with 19 bases between the two ends. This CDR3 contains 16 residues. The germline V gene has CDR1 SGHRS and CDR2 YFSETQ. DNA of the CDR3: TGCGCCAGCAGCTTGCCGCTAGACGGGGGTGTGGATGAGCAGTTCTTC. This translates into CASSLPLDGGVDEQFF.

In its sample, this clone was seen a few times. V gene TRBV9 combines with J gene TRBJ2-3; 10 bases are a match to TRBD2. The V segment lost 0 bases and the J segment 5 bases; nucleotides outside the gene matches: 6. This CDR3 region has 16 residues. Germline values: CDR1 SGDLS, CDR2 YYNGEE. DNA of the CDR3: TGTGCCAGCAGCGTAGGAGCGGGAGGGGCGGGAGATACGCAGTATTTT. It translates to CASSVGAGGAGDTQYF. Drawing the rest from reference TRBV9 and TRBJ2-3, the complete variable domain is DSGVTQTPKHLITATGQRVTLRCSPRSGDLSVYWYQQSLDQGLQFLIQYYNGEERAKGNILERFSAQQFPDLHSELNLSSLELGDSALYFCASSVGAGGAGDTQYFGPGTRLTVL.

The CDR3 DNA reads TGTGCCAGCAGTTTATACCGCTATGAAGGCTACACCTTC. This gives the protein CASSLYRYEGYTF. The gene calls are TRBV28 and TRBJ1-2; D remains unclear. The germline V gene has CDR1 MDHEN and CDR2 SYDVKM. This CDR3 comprises 13 residues. Deletions cut 1 base from V and 8 bases from J, with 11 bases between.

The chain uses TRBV7-2 and TRBJ1-1, with 7 bases that match TRBD1. Per germline, CDR1 SGHTA and CDR2 FQGNSA. With V trimmed by 4 bases and J by 0 bases, 5 bases remained unmatched. The CDR3 contains 15 residues. CDR3 sequence reads: CASSSWDSMNTEAFF. In DNA form, the CDR3 reads TGTGCCAGCAGCTCGTGGGACAGCATGAACACTGAAGCTTTCTTT.

The V gene is TRBV5-1, the J gene TRBJ2-5; TRBD1 agrees at 8 bases. Trimming removed 1 base from V and 4 bases from J; junction bases left unmatched: 6. Germline lookup yields CDR1 SGHRS and CDR2 YFSETQ. The CDR3 is made up of 15 amino acids. CDR3 sequence (DNA): TGCGCCAGCAGCTTGATGACAGGGGTGTCAGAGACCCAGTACTTC. This encodes CASSLMTGVSETQYF. Variable domain in full (rest from reference TRBV5-1 and TRBJ2-5): KAGVTQTPRYLIKTRGQQVTLSCSPISGHRSVSWYQQTPGQGLQFLFEYFSETQRNKGNFPGRFSGRQFSNSRSEMNVSTLELGDSALYLCASSLMTGVSETQYFGPGTRLLVL.

The J gene is TRBJ1-6, the V gene TRBV19; 7 bases match TRBD1. The junction had 3 bases not matched to a gene; V was cut back by 4 bases and J by 6 bases. The germline V gene encodes CDR1 LNHDA and CDR2 SQIVND (reference sequence). The CDR3 runs to 14 residues. The DNA of the CDR3 is TGTGCCAGTAGTACGGCAGGGGGTAATTCACCCCTCCACTTT. Translating it yields CASSTAGGNSPLHF.

The gene calls are TRBV7-2 and TRBJ2-2; 7 bases are a match to TRBD2. Trimming at V came to 5 bases and at J to 9 bases, leaving 3 bases not matched to a gene. The germline gives CDR1 SGHTA, CDR2 FQGNSA. This CDR3 is built from 12 residues. The CDR3 spells CASSPGRRELFF. The DNA of the CDR3 is TGTGCCAGCAGCCCCGGGAGGCGGGAGCTGTTTTTT.

J is TRBJ2-3 and V is TRBV7-6, with 11 bases lining up with TRBD2. The CDR3 totals 16 residues. The germline gives CDR1 SGHVS, CDR2 FNYEAQ. Trimming removed 5 bases from V and 0 bases from J; junction bases left unmatched: 4. The CDR3 reads CASSPLAGGSTDTQYF. In DNA, the CDR3 is TGTGCCAGCAGCCCGCTAGCGGGGGGTAGCACAGATACGCAGTATTTT.

This clone was seen only a few times. V and J are TRBV19 and TRBJ1-1; TRBD1 matches at 7 bases. V lost 3 bases to trimming and J lost 4 bases; unmatched junction nucleotides: 5. From germline, CDR1 is LNHDA and CDR2 SQIVND (reference sequence). This CDR3 has 14 amino acids. CDR3 sequence (DNA): TGTGCCAGTAGTATGGGAGCAGGGGGCACTGAAGCTTTCTTT. Residues: CASSMGAGGTEAFF.

In this sample, this clone turned up once. The chain couples TRBV6-5 to TRBJ2-7; possible D gene TRBD2, 5 bases. Per germline, CDR1 MNHEY and CDR2 SVGAGI. V gave up 4 bases and J gave up 6 bases, with 16 bases separating them. The CDR3 spans 14 residues. The CDR3 DNA is TGTGCCAGCAGTTGGGCCTCCCTGGCGGGCGAGCAGTACTTC. Its protein product is CASSWASLAGEQYF.

The genes are TRBV2 and TRBJ1-4; D possibly corresponds to TRBD1 (5 bases). Trimming took off 4 bases at V and 7 bases at J, with 13 bases between the two ends. The CDR3 extends over 14 amino acids. Germline V gene data show CDR1 as SNHLY and CDR2 as FYNNEI. The CDR3 is CASSVGGSLEKLFF. Here the CDR3 DNA reads TGTGCCAGCAGTGTGGGGGGTAGTCTTGAAAAACTGTTTTTT.

In its sample, this clone was seen a few times. The chain links TRBV6-7 to TRBJ1-5; D perhaps matches TRBD1 (6 bases). TRBV6-7 is designated an ORF whose function remains uncertain. Trimming removed 6 bases at V and 0 bases at J, with 15 bases between. The CDR3 is 16 residues long. The CDR3 reads CASRPGTPFSNQPQHF. In DNA form, the CDR3 reads TGTGCCAGCAGGCCCGGGACACCTTTTAGCAATCAGCCCCAGCATTTT.

This clone was counted between two and nine times. The V gene is TRBV4-2, the J gene TRBJ1-4; D possibly corresponds to TRBD1 (5 bases). The V gene's germline CDR1 is LGHNA and CDR2 YNFKEQ. The germline V and J ends were trimmed by 4 bases and 8 bases, with 11 bases remaining between them. This CDR3 spans 13 amino acids. The CDR3 here is CASSRTRGEKLFF. CDR3 in DNA: TGTGCCAGCAGCCGTACCCGGGGGGAAAAACTGTTTTTT.

V usage is TRBV5-1 and J usage is TRBJ2-7, with D possibly matching TRBD1 (6 bases). V lost 4 bases and J 1 base, leaving 12 bases between the germline ends. The CDR3 has 14 amino acids. Germline loops: CDR1 SGHRS, CDR2 YFSETQ. The CDR3 reads CASSLIQGSYEQYF. The CDR3 nucleotides are TGCGCCAGCAGCCTAATACAGGGATCCTACGAGCAGTACTTC.

This chain connects TRBV11-1 to TRBJ2-7, with D possibly TRBD1 on 5 matching bases. Germline V lookup: CDR1 SGHAT, CDR2 FQDESV (reference sequence). Trimming removed 5 bases at V and 5 bases at J, with 22 bases between. CDR3 length: 16 amino acids. The CDR3 sequence: CASSAYSGQGSHEQYF. The CDR3, as DNA: TGTGCCAGCAGCGCATATTCAGGGCAGGGTAGCCACGAGCAGTACTTC.

J is TRBJ1-2 and V is TRBV18; tentatively, D is TRBD1 (5 bases). This CDR3 has 15 amino acids. Germline V lookup: CDR1 KGHSH, CDR2 LQKENI. V was trimmed by 4 bases and J by 3 bases, leaving 15 bases between them. As DNA, the CDR3 is TGTGCCAGCTCACAAATCGGAAGGGGCGACTATGGCTACACCTTC. Translating gives CASSQIGRGDYGYTF.

The CDR3 DNA reads as TGTGCCAGCAGCGTAGGGGCTTACTCCTACAATGAGCAGTTCTTC. It codes for CASSVGAYSYNEQFF. V gene TRBV9 combines with J gene TRBJ2-1; D gene ambiguous. Germline CDR1 SGDLS, CDR2 YYNGEE. The CDR3 totals 15 residues. V lost 0 bases and J lost 0, with 7 bases in between.

The gene calls are TRBV4-3 and TRBJ1-6; TRBD1 is a possible D gene (5 bases). Trimming stripped 0 bases from V and 9 bases from J, with 18 bases between. The CDR3 length is 17 residues. Germline CDR1 reads LGHNA; CDR2 reads YSLEER. CDR3 residues: CASSQEAWGGLGSPLHF. The CDR3 DNA reads as TGCGCCAGCAGCCAAGAGGCCTGGGGGGGTTTAGGTTCACCCCTCCACTTT.

The chain recombines TRBV6-1 with TRBJ2-3; tentative D call: TRBD2 (5 bases). Germline V gene data show CDR1 as MNHNS and CDR2 as SASEGT. The CDR3 extends over 12 amino acids. Trimming removed 8 bases from V and 6 bases from J, with 12 bases in between. The CDR3 sequence: CASERLADTQYF. CDR3 DNA: TGTGCCAGCGAGAGGCTAGCCGATACGCAGTATTTT.

The chain employs TRBV28 and TRBJ2-5, with a possible D match to TRBD2 (6 bases). The V gene lost 8 bases and the J gene lost 1 base, with 8 bases spanning the gap. The germline V gene encodes CDR1 MDHEN and CDR2 SYDVKM. The CDR3 is 12 residues long. The CDR3 is CASQRVQETQYF. The CDR3 DNA reads TGTGCCAGCCAGCGGGTCCAAGAGACCCAGTACTTC.

The chain recombines TRBV27 with TRBJ2-3; D perhaps matches TRBD2 (5 bases). Germline V lookup: CDR1 MNHEY, CDR2 SMNVEV (reference sequence). This CDR3 spans 15 amino acids. The V gene lost 6 bases and the J gene lost 0 bases, with 13 bases spanning the gap. As DNA, the CDR3 is TGTGCCAGCAGCTTTAGCGAGACTAGCACAGATACGCAGTATTTT. Its translation is CASSFSETSTDTQYF.

J is TRBJ2-5 and V is TRBV18; 8 bases agree with TRBD2. With V trimmed by 3 bases and J by 2 bases, 5 bases remained unmatched. This CDR3 contains 15 residues. Germline CDR1 KGHSH, CDR2 LQKENI. CDR3 sequence (DNA): TGTGCCAGCTCACCGTCTGCGGGAGGTCAAGAGACCCAGTACTTC. Protein product: CASSPSAGGQETQYF.

This sequence joins TRBV19 and TRBJ2-1; a possible D gene is TRBD2 (5 bases). Germline V gene sequence: CDR1 LNHDA, CDR2 SQIVND (reference sequence). This CDR3 is 12 amino acids long. Trimming stripped 6 bases from V and 7 bases from J, with 10 bases between. The CDR3 sequence is CASSARGNEQFF. In DNA, the CDR3 is TGTGCCAGTAGCGCCCGGGGTAATGAGCAGTTCTTC.

The V call is TRBV6-5, the J call TRBJ2-7; D gene ambiguous. Looked up from germline, CDR1 is MNHEY and CDR2 is SVGAGI. This CDR3 has 16 amino acids. The germline V and J ends were trimmed by 0 bases and 3 bases, with 15 bases remaining between them. The CDR3 DNA follows: TGTGCCAGCAGTTACTCGATATCTAGAGGTAGCTACGAGCAGTACTTC. This codes for CASSYSISRGSYEQYF.

CDR3 nucleotides: TGCGCCAGCAGGCCGGGACAGGGGTTTCATGGCTACACCTTC. Translated, it gives CASRPGQGFHGYTF. This chain links TRBV5-1 with TRBJ1-2, with TRBD1 matching over 10 bases. Germline loops: CDR1 SGHRS, CDR2 YFSETQ. The CDR3 runs to 14 residues. Trimming at V came to 5 bases and at J to 6 bases, leaving 7 bases not matched to a gene. Drawing the rest from reference TRBV5-1 and TRBJ1-2, the complete variable domain is KAGVTQTPRYLIKTRGQQVTLSCSPISGHRSVSWYQQTPGQGLQFLFEYFSETQRNKGNFPGRFSGRQFSNSRSEMNVSTLELGDSALYLCASRPGQGFHGYTFGSGTRLTVV.

The chain carries TRBV6-5 and TRBJ1-1; D may be TRBD1 (5 bases). The CDR3 covers 14 residues. Germline V lookup: CDR1 MNHEY, CDR2 SVGAGI. V dropped 6 bases and J dropped 3 bases, with 14 bases sitting between them. As DNA, the CDR3 is TGTGCCAGCAGGGGGGAGGGTTTGGACACTGAAGCTTTCTTT. Translated, it gives CASRGEGLDTEAFF.